Shown below are 15 T cell receptor beta chains from a single sample sequenced in a study of blood T cell repertoires in COVID-19. Libraries were prepared by immunoSEQ multiplex PCR; TCRdb keeps only in-frame clonotypes and omits some of them. The sample includes about 97,000 clones, around 92% of them seen just once. The sequenced material came from peripheral blood. These receptor sequences come from a man aged 45-60 years with active COVID-19.

The chain carries TRBV6-1 and TRBJ2-7; weak D call: TRBD2 (6 bases). V lost 0 bases and J lost 3, with 9 bases in between. This CDR3 has 14 residues. Germline V gene lookup returns CDR1 MNHNS and CDR2 SASEGT. Written as DNA, the CDR3 is TGTGCCAGCAGTGAAGCCTTGCGGGACTACGAGCAGTACTTC. This encodes CASSEALRDYEQYF.

On this clone: Other DNA sequences from this sample encode an identical CDR3 as well. The chain uses TRBV27 and TRBJ2-2; 7 nucleotides align to TRBD2. This CDR3 has 14 residues. The germline CDR1 and CDR2 sequences are MNHEY and SMNVEV (reference sequence). After removal of 5 bases from V and 5 bases from J, the junction contained 5 bases not matched to a gene. The CDR3 sequence: CASSSQGGTGELFF. DNA of the CDR3: TGTGCCAGCAGTAGCCAGGGAGGGACCGGGGAGCTGTTTTTT.

The chain has TRBV3-1 (or the pseudogene TRBV3-2) and TRBJ2-7; D remains ambiguous. The V gene's germline CDR1 is LGHDT and CDR2 YNNKEL (reference sequence). The CDR3 consists of 13 residues. Trimming stripped 5 bases from V and 0 bases from J, with 8 bases between. The CDR3 nucleotides read TGTGCCAGCAGCTCCAGAGGCTCCTACGAGCAGTACTTC. Residues: CASSSRGSYEQYF.

The chain uses TRBV4-1 and TRBJ1-1, with D possibly matching TRBD1 (6 bases). The CDR3 has 12 residues. Per germline, CDR1 MGHRA and CDR2 YSYEKL. V was pared by 4 bases and J by 6 bases, with 9 bases between. Here the CDR3 reads CASSRGTPEAFF. The CDR3 DNA sequence: TGCGCCAGCAGCCGGGGGACACCTGAAGCTTTCTTT.

This clone was recorded only once. This rearrangement joins TRBV7-3 to TRBJ2-7; TRBD2 aligns across 11 bases. The CDR3 spans 13 residues. From germline, CDR1 is SGHTA and CDR2 FQGTGA. Unmatched junction bases numbered 4, after V lost 5 bases and J lost 7 bases. The CDR3, as DNA: TGTGCCAGCAGCCCAGGACTAGCGGGTGAGCAGTACTTC. Protein sequence: CASSPGLAGEQYF.

V is TRBV7-3 and J is TRBJ2-1; the D gene is possibly TRBD1 (5 bases). CDR1 and CDR2 from the germline V gene are SGHTA and FQGTGA. The V end was cut by 2 bases, the J end by 8 bases, with 13 bases between. The CDR3 sequence is 14 residues long. The CDR3 nucleotides read TGTGCCAGCAGCTTAGAATTAAGCAGGGATGAGCAGTTCTTC. Translating gives CASSLELSRDEQFF.

The CDR3 sequence is CASSATKTGAFGSGYTF. The CDR3 DNA reads TGTGCCAGCAGCGCAACCAAGACAGGGGCTTTTGGGAGTGGCTACACCTTC. V and J are TRBV9 and TRBJ1-2; 8 positions match TRBD1. Germline CDR1 is SGDLS and CDR2 is YYNGEE. This CDR3 contains 17 residues. V gave up 3 bases and J gave up 7 bases; unmatched junction bases: 17.

This chain uses TRBV19 with TRBJ2-3, with D possibly matching TRBD1 (6 bases). The CDR3 covers 16 residues. CDR1 is LNHDA, CDR2 SQIVND, per germline (reference sequence). V lost 4 bases and J lost 0, with 14 bases in between. The CDR3 DNA reads TGTGCCAGTAGTAGTTCTGGACAGCTCAGCACAGATACGCAGTATTTT. Its protein is CASSSSGQLSTDTQYF.

The chain employs TRBV12-3 or TRBV12-4 and TRBJ1-1; no firm D call. The germline V and J ends were trimmed by 3 bases and 2 bases, with 4 bases remaining between them. This CDR3 has 12 amino acids. The CDR3, as DNA: TGTGCCAGCAGTTTTAGTAACACTGAAGCTTTCTTT. Its protein is CASSFSNTEAFF.

The V gene is TRBV4-1, the J gene TRBJ2-3, with 12 bases aligning to TRBD2. The germline gives CDR1 MGHRA, CDR2 YSYEKL. This CDR3 has 16 residues. Losses at the gene ends were 4 bases for V and 4 bases for J; bases not matched to a gene: 6. CDR3 coding DNA: TGCGCCAGCAGCCGTTTGACTAGCGGGGGATCAGATACGCAGTATTTT. It specifies CASSRLTSGGSDTQYF.

The chain links TRBV11-3 to TRBJ2-3; possible D gene TRBD2, 6 bases. Germline V CDR1 and CDR2: SGHNT, YENEEA. This CDR3 is 14 amino acids long. Trimming took off 3 bases at V and 0 bases at J, with 7 bases between the two ends. As DNA, the CDR3 is TGTGCCAGCAGCTTTAGCGGAAGCACAGATACGCAGTATTTT. Encoded protein: CASSFSGSTDTQYF.

As DNA, the CDR3 is TGTGCCAGCAGCACTTCGACAGGGATGAATTCACCCCTCCACTTT. Residues: CASSTSTGMNSPLHF. The chain links TRBV7-2 to TRBJ1-6; 7 bases are a match to TRBD1. V lost 5 bases, J lost 7 bases, and 8 bases stayed unmatched. CDR3 length: 15 residues. Germline V gene lookup returns CDR1 SGHTA and CDR2 FQGNSA.

This clone is a singleton in its sample. This rearrangement joins TRBV9 to TRBJ2-1; TRBD1 matches at 11 bases. CDR3 length: 15 residues. Germline V gene lookup returns CDR1 SGDLS and CDR2 YYNGEE. V lost 4 bases and J lost 8; bases outside the gene matches: 8. Here the CDR3 DNA reads TGTGCCAGCAGCTCGGGACAGGGGGGGCCCTATGAGCAGTTCTTC. This sequence encodes CASSSGQGGPYEQFF.

The chain recombines TRBV5-4 with TRBJ2-1; D is possibly TRBD2 (6 bases). CDR1 is SGHNT and CDR2 is YYREEE in the germline V gene (reference sequence). The CDR3 is 12 residues long. Trimming cost V 4 bases and J 7 bases, with 9 bases left between them. CDR3 protein: CASSPGLNEQFF. For the CDR3, the DNA is TGTGCCAGCAGCCCGGGACTGAATGAGCAGTTCTTC.

The chain carries TRBV27 and TRBJ2-7, with D tentatively TRBD2 (6 bases). Germline CDR1 is MNHEY and CDR2 is SMNVEV (reference sequence). V was clipped by 0 bases and J by 9 bases, with 21 bases between them. CDR3 length: 16 residues. Written as DNA, the CDR3 is TGTGCCAGCAGTTTATCGAAAGGTACGTTCGCGGGATTGCAGTACTTC. It codes for CASSLSKGTFAGLQYF.